Listed below are T cell receptor beta chains from one sample, sequenced in a study of T cells in Graves' hyperthyroidism and ophthalmopathy. TCRdb re-derived calls from the multiplex PCR reads in MiXCR, one entry per CDR3 protein. The data show under 350,000 distinct CDR3 sequences, approximately 13% seen once. The specimen was blood. These receptors were taken from a woman between 40 and 55 years old with Graves' hyperthyroidism. The CDR3 runs from the conserved cysteine through the conserved F or W. D genes are given only for firm matches. Where a row states a size, it is once, few, many or the class of an expanded clone; other rows omit it.

D: .; V: TRBV2; J: TRBJ1-1; size: many; DNA: TGTGCCAGCAGTGAATCCGGACAATACACTGAAGCTTTCTTT; CDR3: CASSESGQYTEAFF
D: .; V: TRBV20-1; J: TRBJ2-1; size: .; DNA: TGCAGTGCTGGCGGAGGTGAGCAGTTCTTC; CDR3: CSAGGGEQFF
D: TRBD1; V: TRBV18; J: TRBJ2-1; size: many; DNA: TGTGCCAGCTCACCCCCGGGACAGGGCGGCAGTGAGCAGTTCTTC; CDR3: CASSPPGQGGSEQFF
D: .; V: TRBV19; J: TRBJ1-5; size: .; DNA: TGTGCCAGTAGTATGTGGGGAGGCAGCAATCAGCCCCAGCATTTT; CDR3: CASSMWGGSNQPQHF
D: .; V: TRBV6-1; J: TRBJ2-2; size: .; DNA: TGTGCCAGCAGCCCCGATAGTGAGAATAGTCTAGAAACCGGGGAGCTGTTTTTT; CDR3: CASSPDSENSLETGELFF
D: TRBD1; V: TRBV20-1; J: TRBJ1-1; size: many; DNA: TGCAGTGCTTACAGGGGCACTGAAGCTTTCTTT; CDR3: CSAYRGTEAFF
D: .; V: TRBV27; J: TRBJ2-3; size: many; DNA: TGTGCCAGCAGTTTATACGGGAGTGAGCCAGATACGCAGTATTTT; CDR3: CASSLYGSEPDTQYF
D: TRBD2; V: TRBV24-1; J: TRBJ2-1; size: many; DNA: TGTGCCACCAGTGACTCTAGCGGGAGTGGAAATGAGCAGTTCTTC; CDR3: CATSDSSGSGNEQFF
D: .; V: TRBV5-6; J: TRBJ1-5; size: many; DNA: TGTGCCAGCAGCTCAAACGGACATACGAGAAATCAGCCCCAGCATTTT; CDR3: CASSSNGHTRNQPQHF
D: TRBD2; V: TRBV5-1; J: TRBJ2-5; size: .; DNA: TGCGCCAGCAGCCCCGCCCTAGCGGTCCTCCAAGAGACCCAGTACTTC; CDR3: CASSPALAVLQETQYF
D: .; V: TRBV11-1; J: TRBJ2-1; size: few; DNA: TGTGCCAGCAGCCCGAGCCTCCGGACAAGGGTCGACGTTGAGCAGTTCTTC; CDR3: CASSPSLRTRVDVEQFF
D: TRBD1; V: TRBV20-1; J: TRBJ2-3; size: many; DNA: TGCAGTGCTATCTACAGGGGTACAGATACGCAGTATTTT; CDR3: CSAIYRGTDTQYF
D: .; V: TRBV6-1; J: TRBJ1-6; size: many; DNA: TGTGCCAGCAGTGAGGGTGTTCCGACGGATTCACCCCTCCACTTT; CDR3: CASSEGVPTDSPLHF
D: TRBD2; V: TRBV25-1; J: TRBJ2-3; size: .; DNA: TGTGCCAGCAGTACCCTTGAGGGGACTAGAGGTGGCACAGATACGCAGTATTTT; CDR3: CASSTLEGTRGGTDTQYF
D: .; V: TRBV2; J: TRBJ1-2; size: many; DNA: TGTGCCAGCACTAACACCTATTCAGTCTATGGCTACACCTTC; CDR3: CASTNTYSVYGYTF
D: TRBD1; V: TRBV7-9; J: TRBJ2-1; size: .; DNA: TGTGCCAGCAGCTTAGTTCCGGGACAGGTCCATGAGCAGTTCTTC; CDR3: CASSLVPGQVHEQFF
D: .; V: TRBV6-1; J: TRBJ2-5; size: few; DNA: TGTGCCAGCAGAACTAGCCAAGAGACCCAGTACTTC; CDR3: CASRTSQETQYF
D: .; V: TRBV28; J: TRBJ2-1; size: many; DNA: TGTGCCAGCAGGGCCCGATCCTCCTACAATGAGCAGTTCTTC; CDR3: CASRARSSYNEQFF
D: TRBD1; V: TRBV16; J: TRBJ1-1; size: few; DNA: TGTGCCAGCAGCGAGGGGGACAGGGACTCTGAAGCTTTCTTT; CDR3: CASSEGDRDSEAFF
D: TRBD1; V: TRBV19; J: TRBJ1-5; size: .; DNA: TGTGCCAGTAGTGGCAGACAGGGCTCGATACGCAATCAGCCCCAGCATTTT; CDR3: CASSGRQGSIRNQPQHF
D: .; V: TRBV20-1; J: TRBJ1-4; size: many; DNA: TGCAGTGCTCGTAGGGACCGCTCGGAAAAACTGTTTTTT; CDR3: CSARRDRSEKLFF
D: .; V: TRBV7-9; J: TRBJ2-3; size: many; DNA: TGTGCCAGCAGCTTAGTGAGCTCGGCAGATACGCAGTATTTT; CDR3: CASSLVSSADTQYF
D: .; V: TRBV7-9; J: TRBJ2-2; size: many; DNA: TGTGCCAGCAGCCCCATCAGGGATACCGGGGAGCTGTTTTTT; CDR3: CASSPIRDTGELFF
D: TRBD1; V: TRBV2; J: TRBJ2-7; size: many; DNA: TGTGCCAGCAGAGACAGGGGAGCAGGTTACGAGCAGTACTTC; CDR3: CASRDRGAGYEQYF
D: .; V: TRBV30; J: TRBJ2-1; size: .; DNA: TGTGCCTGGAGGGGGACACCCTCCTACAATGAGCAGTTCTTC; CDR3: CAWRGTPSYNEQFF
D: .; V: TRBV27; J: TRBJ1-5; size: many; DNA: TGTGCCAGCAGCCCCCTATCAGAGGGGAATCAGCCCCAGCATTTT; CDR3: CASSPLSEGNQPQHF
D: .; V: TRBV7-2; J: TRBJ1-5; size: many; DNA: TGTGCCAGCAGCCAATCAGGGAGCAATCAGCCCCAGCATTTT; CDR3: CASSQSGSNQPQHF
D: TRBD1; V: TRBV28; J: TRBJ1-3; size: many; DNA: TGTGCCAGCACCCCGTATATGGGACAGGGATCGGGAAACACCATATATTTT; CDR3: CASTPYMGQGSGNTIYF
D: TRBD1; V: TRBV12-3/TRBV12-4; J: TRBJ2-7; size: .; DNA: TGTGCCAGCAGAAGGACAGGGGGCACCTCCGAGCAGTACTTC; CDR3: CASRRTGGTSEQYF
D: .; V: TRBV7-6; J: TRBJ1-1; size: few; DNA: TGTGCCAGCAGCTTAGACGAGGGGATGAACACTGAAGCTTTCTTT; CDR3: CASSLDEGMNTEAFF
D: TRBD1; V: TRBV12-3/TRBV12-4; J: TRBJ1-1; size: once; DNA: TGTGCCAGCTGGGACAGCACGAACACTGAAGCTTTCTTT; CDR3: CASWDSTNTEAFF
D: TRBD2; V: TRBV11-2; J: TRBJ2-7; size: .; DNA: TGTGCCAGCAGCCTAGCGGGAGGCACCTACGAGCAGTACTTC; CDR3: CASSLAGGTYEQYF
D: .; V: TRBV11-2; J: TRBJ2-4; size: many; DNA: TGTGCCAGCAGCTCGTTTCAGGAGGAAAACATTCAGTACTTC; CDR3: CASSSFQEENIQYF
D: .; V: TRBV20-1; J: TRBJ2-7; size: many; DNA: TGCAGTGCTAGTGGGCGGAACACCTACGAGCAGTACTTC; CDR3: CSASGRNTYEQYF
D: .; V: TRBV20-1; J: TRBJ2-7; size: many; DNA: TGCAGTGCTAGGGGTGGCGGCCCGATTTACGAGCAGTACTTC; CDR3: CSARGGGPIYEQYF
D: .; V: TRBV28; J: TRBJ1-5; size: many; DNA: TGTGCCAGCAGTGAGAGGGGCGAGGTCCATCAGCCCCAGCATTTT; CDR3: CASSERGEVHQPQHF
D: .; V: TRBV28; J: TRBJ1-3; size: .; DNA: TGTGCCAGCAGCTTACGGCCGGTTACAGCGCGCTCTGGAAACACCATATATTTT; CDR3: CASSLRPVTARSGNTIYF
D: TRBD2; V: TRBV2; J: TRBJ2-7; size: few; DNA: TGTGCCAGCAAGCCGGGACTAGCGGGAGTTGGGGAGCAGTACTTC; CDR3: CASKPGLAGVGEQYF
D: TRBD1; V: TRBV6-1; J: TRBJ1-2; size: few; DNA: TGTGCCAGCAGTGCCCGGGACAGGCACTATGGCTACACCTTC; CDR3: CASSARDRHYGYTF
D: .; V: TRBV11-2; J: TRBJ2-7; size: few; DNA: TGTGCCAGCAGTTCGACTTTGGGGCTCCCGGTGTCCGAGCAGTACTTC; CDR3: CASSSTLGLPVSEQYF
D: TRBD1; V: TRBV6-1; J: TRBJ2-1; size: .; DNA: TGTGCCAGCCCGTCGGGGACAGGGTTCTCCTACAATGAGCAGTTCTTC; CDR3: CASPSGTGFSYNEQFF
D: .; V: TRBV6-1; J: TRBJ2-1; size: few; DNA: TGTGCCAGCAGTTTGCAAGCCTACAATGAGCAGTTCTTC; CDR3: CASSLQAYNEQFF
D: .; V: TRBV6-2/TRBV6-3; J: TRBJ2-7; size: many; DNA: TGTGCCAGCAGTGATTGGACAGAGAGCTCCTACGAGCAGTACTTC; CDR3: CASSDWTESSYEQYF
D: TRBD2; V: TRBV20-1; J: TRBJ2-1; size: many; DNA: TGCAGTGCTAGAGAACCTAGCGGGACTTTCTCCTACAATGAGCAGTTCTTC; CDR3: CSAREPSGTFSYNEQFF
D: .; V: TRBV2; J: TRBJ1-1; size: many; DNA: TGTGCCAGCAGGAGCGGGAGCACTGAAGCTTTCTTT; CDR3: CASRSGSTEAFF
D: TRBD1; V: TRBV19; J: TRBJ1-5; size: many; DNA: TGTGCCAGTAGTAAACCGGGACAGGGAAAGCGTCAGCCCCAGCATTTT; CDR3: CASSKPGQGKRQPQHF
D: TRBD1; V: TRBV6-2/TRBV6-3; J: TRBJ1-1; size: many; DNA: TGTGCCAGCAAACCCCCCAGGGGGCGAAACACTGAAGCTTTCTTT; CDR3: CASKPPRGRNTEAFF
D: .; V: TRBV3-1; J: TRBJ2-1; size: many; DNA: TGTGCCAGCAGCCCCGGACTCTTGAGCTCCTACAATGAGCAGTTCTTC; CDR3: CASSPGLLSSYNEQFF
D: TRBD2; V: TRBV15; J: TRBJ2-3; size: few; DNA: TGTGCCACCAGAACGGGACTAGCGGGAGGGCCGTTTTGGGCAGATACGCAGTATTTT; CDR3: CATRTGLAGGPFWADTQYF
D: .; V: TRBV27; J: TRBJ2-1; size: .; DNA: TGTGACAGCAGTTTAGGGCTACGCTACAATGAGCAGTTCTTC; CDR3: CDSSLGLRYNEQFF
D: TRBD1; V: TRBV28; J: TRBJ1-5; size: .; DNA: TGTGCCAGCAGTTTAGGCTCCGGGACAGGGGGTTCTTATCAGCCCCAGCATTTT; CDR3: CASSLGSGTGGSYQPQHF
D: .; V: TRBV19; J: TRBJ2-1; size: .; DNA: TGTGCCAGTAGTAATCGGGGATACAATGAGCAGTTCTTC; CDR3: CASSNRGYNEQFF
D: TRBD2; V: TRBV7-8; J: TRBJ2-1; size: many; DNA: TGTGCCAGCACCCGGACTAGCGGGAGGACCCTCAATGAGCAGTTCTTC; CDR3: CASTRTSGRTLNEQFF
D: .; V: TRBV19; J: TRBJ2-7; size: few; DNA: TGTGCCAGTAGTATAGAGGGCGGGGCGGCCGCAAACTACGAGCAGTACTTC; CDR3: CASSIEGGAAANYEQYF
D: .; V: TRBV30; J: TRBJ1-5; size: many; DNA: TGTGCCTGGAGTCCTCAAGGTGATCAGCCCCAGCATTTT; CDR3: CAWSPQGDQPQHF
D: .; V: TRBV11-2; J: TRBJ2-7; size: many; DNA: TGTGCCAGCAGCTCTGGGCACCACTACGAGCAGTACTTC; CDR3: CASSSGHHYEQYF
D: .; V: TRBV19; J: TRBJ1-2; size: many; DNA: TGTGCCAGTAGTCCCCTCGGGGCAGCTACCCTCTATGGCTACACCTTC; CDR3: CASSPLGAATLYGYTF
D: TRBD2; V: TRBV20-1; J: TRBJ2-1; size: many; DNA: TGCAGTGCTAGAGACACGGGAGCGGGCGGGAGGCACAATGAGCAGTTCTTC; CDR3: CSARDTGAGGRHNEQFF